This T cell receptor beta chain is from a study of T cells in Graves' hyperthyroidism and ophthalmopathy. Looked up from germline, CDR1 is MGHDK and CDR2 is SYGVNS. The CDR3 spans 14 residues. Trimming took off 1 base at V and 1 base at J, with 8 bases between the two ends. TCR beta CDR3 sequences were amplified from RNA transcripts. A set of HTBI primers served as the primers for a first-round RT-PCR of the TCR CDR3. Via MiXCR, TCRdb re-called the multiplex PCR reads, giving one row per CDR3 protein. The table shows over 500,000 distinct CDR3 sequences, with about 16% occurring only once. The rearrangement uses TRBV25-1 and TRBJ2-7, with D uncertain. Sequenced material: blood. This TCR derives from a woman between 25 and 40 years old with Graves' ophthalmopathy. The DNA for the CDR3 is TGTGCCAGCAGTGAATGGTTAGATTCCTACGAGCAGTACTTC. The encoded protein is CASSEWLDSYEQYF.